This is a list of T cell receptor beta chains from one sample in a study of T cells in Graves' hyperthyroidism and ophthalmopathy. A single record per CDR3 protein comes from TCRdb applying MiXCR to the multiplex PCR reads. Here the sample spans a few hundred thousand distinct CDR3 sequences, around a sixth being singletons. The sequencing sample was made of blood. Receptor source: a woman younger than 35 with Graves' hyperthyroidism. Each CDR3 is given with its conserved first and last residue. The order of the fields is clone size, D gene, V gene, J gene, CDR3 DNA, CDR3 protein. The D gene is left open where the match is weak. Clone size appears in some rows only: once, few, many, or a class for an expanded clone.

many	TRBD1	TRBV5-1	TRBJ1-1	TGCGCCAGCAGCCGAGCAGGACAGGGCATGAACACTGAAGCTTTCTTT	CASSRAGQGMNTEAFF
few	TRBD1	TRBV4-1	TRBJ1-2	TGCGCCAGCAGCCAAGGGCTACAGGGGCCGGACTATGGCTACACCTTC	CASSQGLQGPDYGYTF
.	.	TRBV7-9	TRBJ2-1	TGTGCCAGCAGCTTTCCCGGGAAATTCGATGAGCAGTTCTTC	CASSFPGKFDEQFF
.	TRBD1	TRBV12-3/TRBV12-4	TRBJ2-7	TGTGCCAGCAGTTTTGGGGGACAGTCCTACGAGCAGTACTTC	CASSFGGQSYEQYF
few	.	TRBV7-6	TRBJ2-1	TGTGCCAGCAGCTTAATGAGCGCAGGCTTGACCTACAATGAGCAGTTCTTC	CASSLMSAGLTYNEQFF
.	.	TRBV15	TRBJ2-1	TGTGCCACCAGCAGAGTTGAACGGGGCAATGAGCAGTTCTTC	CATSRVERGNEQFF
few	.	TRBV5-4	TRBJ1-6	TGTGCCAGCAGCTTGGTGGGTAATTCACCCCTCCACTTT	CASSLVGNSPLHF
many	TRBD1	TRBV7-7	TRBJ2-5	TGTGCTAGCAGCCGGTCGGGACAGGGCGTACGGGAGACCCAGTACTTC	CASSRSGQGVRETQYF
.	.	TRBV4-3	TRBJ2-2	TGCGCCAGCAGCCCCCAGGGGGGGCCCACCGGGGAGCTGTTTTTT	CASSPQGGPTGELFF
.	TRBD1	TRBV27	TRBJ1-6	TGTGCCAGCGGCTGGGACAGGGTTGATTCACCTCTCCACTTT	CASGWDRVDSPLHF
many	.	TRBV12-3/TRBV12-4	TRBJ1-2	TGTGCCAGCAGGGAGGACAGCTATGGCTACACCTTC	CASREDSYGYTF
.	TRBD1	TRBV12-3/TRBV12-4	TRBJ1-2	TGTGCCAGCAGTCACCGCCGGGACAGGGGGATTCCTAACTATGGCTACACCTTC	CASSHRRDRGIPNYGYTF
many	TRBD1	TRBV3-1	TRBJ1-1	TGTGCCAGCAGCGACCCGGGACAGACTTTAGCTTTCTTT	CASSDPGQTLAFF
many	TRBD1	TRBV2	TRBJ1-1	TGTGCCAGTCTTCCATATTTGGGACAGAGTGGGACTGAAGCTTTCTTT	CASLPYLGQSGTEAFF
many	TRBD1	TRBV11-2	TRBJ2-5	TGTGCCAGCAGCTTAGATGGGACAGGGGGCGCGAGGGAGACCCAGTACTTC	CASSLDGTGGARETQYF
.	.	TRBV6-4	TRBJ2-2	TGTGCCAGCAGTGGCGACGGCGGGACCGGGGAGCTGTTTTTT	CASSGDGGTGELFF